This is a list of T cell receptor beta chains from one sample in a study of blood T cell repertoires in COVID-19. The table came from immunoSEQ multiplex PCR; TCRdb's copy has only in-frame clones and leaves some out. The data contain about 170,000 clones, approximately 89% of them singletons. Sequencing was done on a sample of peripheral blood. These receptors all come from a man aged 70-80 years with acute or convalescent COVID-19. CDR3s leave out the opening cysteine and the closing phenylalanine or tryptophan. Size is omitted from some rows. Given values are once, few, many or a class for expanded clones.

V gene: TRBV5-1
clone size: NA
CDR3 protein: ASSLTSGSYEQY

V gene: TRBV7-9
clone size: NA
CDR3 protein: ASSVAGGTYEQY

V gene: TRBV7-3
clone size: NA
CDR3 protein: ASSLNLGGNTGELF

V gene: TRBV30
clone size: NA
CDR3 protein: AWKDNQETQY

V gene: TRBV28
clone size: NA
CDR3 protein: ASSIGGGRNEQF

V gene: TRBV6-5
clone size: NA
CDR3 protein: ASTLDRGQNIQY

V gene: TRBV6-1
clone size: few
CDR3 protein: ASSEDGLAEQF

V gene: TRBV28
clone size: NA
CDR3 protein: ASSLTPGGGQPQH

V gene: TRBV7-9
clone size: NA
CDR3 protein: ASSSVSPTSGKNNEQF

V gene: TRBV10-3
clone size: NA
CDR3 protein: ASGTGEQETQY

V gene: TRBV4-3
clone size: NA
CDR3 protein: ASSQQTGFEVTDTQY

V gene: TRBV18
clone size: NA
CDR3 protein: ASSTSGGHYNEQF

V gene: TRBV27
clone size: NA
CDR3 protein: ASTLLGRGSTGELF

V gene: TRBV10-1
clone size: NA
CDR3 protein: ACSPSGPPHWETQY

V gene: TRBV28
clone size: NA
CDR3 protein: ASSPPTGVNTEAF

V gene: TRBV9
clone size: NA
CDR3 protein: ASSVAGGEGTEAF

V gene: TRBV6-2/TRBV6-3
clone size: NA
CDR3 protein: ASSYLAGGPDTDTQY

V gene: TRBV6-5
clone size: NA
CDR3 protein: ASSQVGNTIY

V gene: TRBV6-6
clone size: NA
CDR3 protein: ASSYGLTSSYNEQF

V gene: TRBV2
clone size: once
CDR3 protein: ASSEPTGDTEAF

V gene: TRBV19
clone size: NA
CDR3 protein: ASSISPGINEKLF

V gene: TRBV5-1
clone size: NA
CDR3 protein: ASSPTSGVIRSEQF

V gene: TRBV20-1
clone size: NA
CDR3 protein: SASNDAGENTDTQY

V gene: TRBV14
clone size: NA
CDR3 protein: ASSPGKNGNTIY

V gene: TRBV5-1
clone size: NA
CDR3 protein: ASSYEGGNQPQH

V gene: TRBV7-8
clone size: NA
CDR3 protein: ASSPLWETQY

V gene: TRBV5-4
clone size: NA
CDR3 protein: ASSRGSGSPLH

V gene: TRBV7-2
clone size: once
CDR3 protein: ASSADMKYGYT

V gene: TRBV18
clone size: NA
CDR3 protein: ASSPAGEGYQPQH

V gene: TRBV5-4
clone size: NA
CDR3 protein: ASTWELANNEQF

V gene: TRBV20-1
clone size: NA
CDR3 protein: SASIRNYGYT

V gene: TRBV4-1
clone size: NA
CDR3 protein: ASSPFDREVDEQF

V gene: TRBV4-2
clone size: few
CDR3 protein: ASSGRTSGSVGEQF

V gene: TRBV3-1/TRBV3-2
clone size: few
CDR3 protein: ASSQDEEGSNYGYT

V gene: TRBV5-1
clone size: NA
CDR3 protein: ASSVGQGNSPLH

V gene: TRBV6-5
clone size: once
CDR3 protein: ASRKQGAGGYT

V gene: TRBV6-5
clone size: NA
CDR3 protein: ASSYLGRGGYT

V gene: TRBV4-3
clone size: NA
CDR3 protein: ASSQTRGLGQY

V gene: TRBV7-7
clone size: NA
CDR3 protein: ASSLGLAMGETQY

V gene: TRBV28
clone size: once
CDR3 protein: ASTQDGTTTIGEQF

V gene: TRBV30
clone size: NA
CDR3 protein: ACPGKYGYT

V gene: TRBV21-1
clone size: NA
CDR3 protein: ATSPDSPP

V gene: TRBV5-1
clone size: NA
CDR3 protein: ASSTGLAGTANEQF

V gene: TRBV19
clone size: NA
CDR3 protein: ASPPGILAGGIDTQY

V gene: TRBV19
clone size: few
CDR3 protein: ASSYRGTEAF

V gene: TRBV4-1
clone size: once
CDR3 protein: ASSQDLAWGVKTQY

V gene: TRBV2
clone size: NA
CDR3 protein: ASRAGGHEQY

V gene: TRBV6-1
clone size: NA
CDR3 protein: ASSEDRSQSPLH

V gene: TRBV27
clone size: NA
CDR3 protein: ASSLLAARGPDTQY

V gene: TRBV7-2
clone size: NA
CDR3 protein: ASSPRAQQAGELF

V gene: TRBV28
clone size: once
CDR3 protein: ASSSPLAASSYNEQF